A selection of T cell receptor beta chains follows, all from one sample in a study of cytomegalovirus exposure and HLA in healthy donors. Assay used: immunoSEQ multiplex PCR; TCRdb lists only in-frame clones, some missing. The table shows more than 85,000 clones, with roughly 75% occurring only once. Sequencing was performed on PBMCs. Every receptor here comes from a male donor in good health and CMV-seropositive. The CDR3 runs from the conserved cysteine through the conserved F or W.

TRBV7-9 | CASSLETGGVTEAFF
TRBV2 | CASKQGRYEQYF
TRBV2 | CASSVGQGSEQYF
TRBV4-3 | CASSQDSGVGYEQYF
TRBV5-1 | CASSLLGTGDFRF
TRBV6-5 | CASCRQGGDGYTF
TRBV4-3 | CASTPTAGALYDEQFF
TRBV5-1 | CASSLQRTRGETQYF
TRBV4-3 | CASSQGTGQVAEKLFF
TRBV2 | CASSVLGGDGNTQYF
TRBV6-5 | CASSYRGPQGYGYTF
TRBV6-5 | CASGTGTSYEQYF
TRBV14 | CASSPRRDGNYEQYF
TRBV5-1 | CASSDPPQAHEQYF
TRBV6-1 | CASSEVSGRGTYEQYF
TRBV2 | CASSAPHFDPGELFF
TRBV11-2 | CASSLTVYRSPLHF
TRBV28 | CASSQTGTEAFF
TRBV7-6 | CASRGTGGQRLFF
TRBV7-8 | CASSNRLGGVGTDTQYF
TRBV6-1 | CASSEGGNQPQHF
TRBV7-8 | CASSLDEEGYTF
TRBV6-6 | CASSWTANTGELFF
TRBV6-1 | CASTLTSGAYNEQFF
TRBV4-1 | CASSRTGQMGSSYNSPLHF
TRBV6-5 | CASSHRGREKLFF
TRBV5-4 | CASSARLADYNSPLHF